Each of the 10 T cell receptor beta chains below was sequenced from the same sample in a study of blood T cell repertoires in COVID-19. Profiling relied on immunoSEQ multiplex PCR, and the TCRdb table lists in-frame clones only, not all of them. The repertoire includes under 200,000 clones, roughly 85% of them detected once, and 4.5% to 5% sits in the top ten. The sample was peripheral blood. The receptors originated from a woman older than 75 with acute or convalescent COVID-19.

The rearrangement links TRBV7-8 to TRBJ1-2; D is possibly TRBD1 (6 bases). The CDR3 loop spans 12 amino acids. Germline V gene lookup returns CDR1 SGHVS and CDR2 FQNEAQ. Trimming took 6 bases from V and 6 from J, leaving 11 bases between them. The CDR3 nucleotides are TGTGCCAGCAGTCTGAGGGGGAATGGCTACACCTTC. This gives the protein CASSLRGNGYTF.

V is TRBV6-1 and J is TRBJ2-1; 7 bases are a match to TRBD2. V was clipped by 3 bases and J by 14 bases; unmatched bases: 4. Germline V gene data show CDR1 as MNHNS and CDR2 as SASEGT. The CDR3 runs to 11 residues. The CDR3 reads CASSDGGREFF. In DNA form, the CDR3 reads TGTGCCAGCAGTGATGGGGGGAGGGAGTTCTTC.

The chain joins TRBV28 to TRBJ1-5; tentative D call: TRBD1 (5 bases). The V and J ends lost 4 bases and 2 bases respectively, with 18 bases between them. The CDR3 is made up of 17 amino acids. Germline V CDR1 and CDR2: MDHEN, SYDVKM. The CDR3 DNA reads TGTGCCAGCAGTTCCCCCGGGACTAATTTCGGCAATCAGCCCCAGCATTTT. It specifies CASSSPGTNFGNQPQHF.

This chain connects TRBV2 to TRBJ1-2; no definite D call. The CDR3 has 13 residues. Germline V gene sequence: CDR1 SNHLY, CDR2 FYNNEI. V was trimmed by 4 bases and J by 9 bases, leaving 15 bases between them. This chain's CDR3 is CASSAAGGISYTF. DNA of the CDR3: TGTGCCAGCAGTGCCGCGGGTGGTATAAGCTACACCTTC.

This clone showed up just once. CDR3 in amino acids: CASSLSYPSSYEQYF. The CDR3 nucleotides read TGTGCCAGCAGTTTGTCGTACCCGAGCTCCTACGAGCAGTACTTC. The chain has TRBV6-5 and TRBJ2-7; no clear D. This CDR3 spans 15 amino acids. Trimming left V 4 bases short and J 0 bases short, with 13 bases between. Germline-derived CDR1 and CDR2 are MNHEY and SVGAGI.

This chain uses TRBV28 with TRBJ1-2, with D tentatively TRBD1 (6 bases). There are 14 residues in the CDR3. V gave up 3 bases and J gave up 7 bases, with 15 bases separating them. Per the germline V gene, CDR1 is MDHEN and CDR2 is SYDVKM. The CDR3 coding sequence is TGTGCCAGCAGTTTCGGACAGACCTCGCGTGGCTACACCTTC. It codes for CASSFGQTSRGYTF.

The chain couples TRBV28 to TRBJ2-2; 9 bases map to TRBD1. After removal of 7 bases from V and 4 bases from J, the junction contained 7 bases not matched to a gene. This CDR3 is built from 15 residues. Germline assignment: CDR1 MDHEN and CDR2 SYDVKM. The CDR3 sequence: CASITGGEGTGELFF. DNA of the CDR3: TGTGCCAGCATTACAGGGGGCGAAGGCACCGGGGAGCTGTTTTTT.

This clone was detected once. The V gene is TRBV29-1, the J gene TRBJ1-2; D perhaps matches TRBD1 (5 bases). Trimming pared 7 bases from V and 3 bases from J, leaving 9 bases between. CDR3 length: 11 amino acids. Germline-derived CDR1 and CDR2 are SQVTM and ANQGSEA. CDR3 sequence (DNA): TGCAGCGCTGACAGTTACTATGGCTACACCTTC. Translated: CSADSYYGYTF.

V usage is TRBV21-1 and J usage is TRBJ2-1; whether TRBD1, the table's D call, matches the DNA was not checked. TRBV21-1 is reported as a pseudogene. The CDR3 has 19 residues. The CDR3 nucleotides are TGTGCCAGCAGCAAAGGGGGCAGGGGGCTCAGTCAAATACACAATGAGCAGTTCTTC. Residues: CASSKGGRGLSQIHNEQFF.

The gene calls are TRBV7-2 and TRBJ2-5, with 8 positions matching TRBD2. V was clipped by 5 bases and J by 3 bases; unmatched bases: 11. This CDR3 region has 16 residues. Looked up from germline, CDR1 is SGHTA and CDR2 is FQGNSA. The chain's CDR3 is CASSPQGAGGEETQYF. DNA for the CDR3: TGTGCCAGCAGCCCCCAAGGGGCGGGAGGAGAAGAGACCCAGTACTTC.